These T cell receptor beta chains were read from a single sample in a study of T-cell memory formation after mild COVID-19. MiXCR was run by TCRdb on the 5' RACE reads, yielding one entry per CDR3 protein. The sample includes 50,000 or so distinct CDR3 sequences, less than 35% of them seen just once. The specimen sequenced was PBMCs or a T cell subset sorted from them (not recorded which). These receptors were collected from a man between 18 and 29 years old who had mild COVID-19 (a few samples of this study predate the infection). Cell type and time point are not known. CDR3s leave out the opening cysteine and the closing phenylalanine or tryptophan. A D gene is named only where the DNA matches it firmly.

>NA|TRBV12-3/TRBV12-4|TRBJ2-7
ASSLTSHPYEQY
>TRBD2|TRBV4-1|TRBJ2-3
ASGQGRLAGGPADTQY
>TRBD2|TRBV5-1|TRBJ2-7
ASSLYSFGGVEQY
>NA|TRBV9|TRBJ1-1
ASAENMNTEAF
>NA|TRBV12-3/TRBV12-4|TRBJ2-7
ASSSIDRIGGHHYEQY
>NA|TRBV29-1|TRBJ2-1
SWNWRDHEQF
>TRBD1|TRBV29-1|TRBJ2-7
SVEQGAYEQY
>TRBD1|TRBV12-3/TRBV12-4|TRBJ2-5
ASSPGGVGETQY
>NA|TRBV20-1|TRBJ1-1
SARDGMEAF
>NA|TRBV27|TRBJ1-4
ASSLNGGEKLF
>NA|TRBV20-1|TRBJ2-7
SARDNYEQY
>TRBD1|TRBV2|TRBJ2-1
ASSEVQGAYNEQF
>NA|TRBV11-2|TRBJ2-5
ASSTWTLQETQY
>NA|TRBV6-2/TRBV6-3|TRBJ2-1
ASSPRGSNEQF
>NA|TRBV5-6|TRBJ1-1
ASSREMGLEAF
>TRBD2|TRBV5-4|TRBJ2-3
ASSPTGGVGDTQY
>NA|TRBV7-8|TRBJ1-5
ASSLGGYSNQPQH
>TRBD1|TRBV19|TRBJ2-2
ASSIRTGQGTGELF
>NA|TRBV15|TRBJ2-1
ATSRDLGREYNEQF
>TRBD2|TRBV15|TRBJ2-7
ATRASGGNSYEQY
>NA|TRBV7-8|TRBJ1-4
ASSPFGGWGRTNEKLF
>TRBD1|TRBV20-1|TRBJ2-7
SARGTGDYEQY
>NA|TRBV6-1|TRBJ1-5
ASSELDRNQPQH
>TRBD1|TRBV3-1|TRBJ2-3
ASSPGGQEITDTQY
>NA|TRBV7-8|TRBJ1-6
ASSLGVREGTYNSPLH
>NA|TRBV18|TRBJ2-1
ASSRAEIFYNEQF
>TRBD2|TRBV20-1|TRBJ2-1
SASEGLDNEQF
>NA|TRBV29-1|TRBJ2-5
SVRRGETQY
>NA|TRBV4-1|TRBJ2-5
ASSQATSSHDETQY
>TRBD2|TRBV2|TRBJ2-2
ASTRTSGGAEGTGELF
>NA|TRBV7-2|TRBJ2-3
ASSLVGGADTQY
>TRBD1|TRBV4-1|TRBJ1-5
ASSQYGTGANQPQH
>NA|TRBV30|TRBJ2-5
AWSPTAQETQY
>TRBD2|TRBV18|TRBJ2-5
ASSPGLAGNQETQY
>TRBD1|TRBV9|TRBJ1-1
ASSPRQGLDTEAF
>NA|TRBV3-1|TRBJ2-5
ASRVLRSATQY
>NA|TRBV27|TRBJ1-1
ASSSYRVTEAF
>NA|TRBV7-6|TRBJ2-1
ASSFGYEQF
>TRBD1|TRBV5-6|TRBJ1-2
ASSLPTGQGYYGYT
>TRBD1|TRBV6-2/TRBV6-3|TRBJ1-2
ASSYSQGAGYT
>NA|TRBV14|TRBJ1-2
ASSPHARQEGYGYT
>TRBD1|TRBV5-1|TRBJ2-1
ASSLRTGWDEQF
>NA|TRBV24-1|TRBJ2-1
ATSDPDRLNNEQF
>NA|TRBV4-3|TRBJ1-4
ASSQWTDINEKLF
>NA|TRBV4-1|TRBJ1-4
ASREFYRFSTNEKLF
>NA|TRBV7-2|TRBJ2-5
ASSSDNGGAETQY
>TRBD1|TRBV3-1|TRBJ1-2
ASSTPRGWGYT
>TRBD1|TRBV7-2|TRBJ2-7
ASSNRDRGYEQY
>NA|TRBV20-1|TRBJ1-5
SARDGAENQPQH
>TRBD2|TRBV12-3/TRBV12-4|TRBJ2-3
ASSPWGSGASDTQY
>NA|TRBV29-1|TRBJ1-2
SARESNYGYT
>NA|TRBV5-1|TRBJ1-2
ASSLTHYYGYT
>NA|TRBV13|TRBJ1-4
ASRLQPHEKLF
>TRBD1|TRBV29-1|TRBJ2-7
SAWSPDRGSYEQY
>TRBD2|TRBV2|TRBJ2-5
ASSEALRAGGPVEETQY